Listed below are T cell receptor beta chains from one sample, sequenced in a study of blood T cell repertoires in COVID-19. Sequencing used immunoSEQ multiplex PCR; TCRdb keeps in-frame clones, though not all of them. The sample records about 85,000 clones, under 95% being singletons. Material: peripheral blood. The receptors were sampled from a human donor with active COVID-19. The donor label of this sample is uncertain. Both conserved end residues are part of each CDR3. A D gene is named only where the DNA matches it firmly. For some rows the clone size is stated as once, few or many, or as a class when expanded; others skip it.

v_gene	d_gene	j_gene	abundance	CDR3aa	CDR3nt
TRBV6-4	TRBD1	TRBJ2-2	NA	CASSDGTGNTGELFF	TGTGCCAGCAGTGACGGGACAGGGAACACCGGGGAGCTGTTTTTT
TRBV5-1	TRBD2	TRBJ2-3	NA	CASSLGLAGTDTQYF	TGCGCCAGCAGCTTGGGACTAGCGGGGACAGATACGCAGTATTTT
TRBV28	TRBD1	TRBJ1-3	NA	CASSLRDRGNTIYF	TGTGCCAGCAGTTTAAGGGACAGAGGAAACACCATATATTTT
TRBV4-2	NA	TRBJ2-1	NA	CASSQSSLPSSYNEQFF	TGTGCCAGCAGCCAGAGCTCACTACCAAGCTCCTACAATGAGCAGTTCTTC
TRBV3-1/TRBV3-2	NA	TRBJ1-1	NA	CASSQGYPGGTEAFF	TGTGCCAGCAGCCAAGGGTATCCGGGCGGGACTGAAGCTTTCTTT
TRBV19	TRBD2	TRBJ2-1	NA	CASGGLAGYYNEQFF	TGTGCCAGTGGGGGACTAGCGGGTTATTACAATGAGCAGTTCTTC
TRBV7-9	NA	TRBJ1-1	NA	CASSKGGVSTEAFF	TGTGCCAGCAGCAAGGGAGGGGTGAGCACTGAAGCTTTCTTT
TRBV7-9	TRBD1	TRBJ1-2	NA	CASSPRTGNYGYTF	TGTGCCAGCAGCCCGAGGACAGGCAACTATGGCTACACCTTC
TRBV5-5	TRBD2	TRBJ2-3	NA	CASSLVFLFTGGAEDTQYF	TGTGCCAGCAGCTTGGTATTTTTATTTACCGGGGGGGCCGAAGATACGCAGTATTTT
TRBV15	NA	TRBJ2-3	few	CATSRAGEPDTQYF	TGTGCCACCAGCAGAGCGGGGGAGCCAGATACGCAGTATTTT
TRBV29-1	TRBD2	TRBJ2-1	NA	CSVTGTILSYNEQFF	TGCAGCGTGACCGGGACTATCTTATCCTACAATGAGCAGTTCTTC
TRBV11-1	NA	TRBJ1-1	NA	CASSQGQNTEAFF	TGTGCCAGCAGCCAGGGACAGAACACTGAAGCTTTCTTT
TRBV11-1	NA	TRBJ2-7	NA	CASSSGTLLEQYF	TGTGCCAGCAGCTCCGGTACCCTCCTCGAGCAGTACTTC
TRBV5-1	TRBD2	TRBJ2-5	NA	CASSFLPLGRGGLRETQYF	TGCGCCAGCAGCTTCCTACCTCTGGGTCGGGGGGGCCTCCGGGAGACCCAGTACTTC
TRBV6-5	NA	TRBJ1-5	NA	CASRRQLDSNQPQHF	TGTGCCAGCAGGCGGCAGCTGGATAGCAATCAGCCCCAGCATTTT
TRBV9	NA	TRBJ2-3	NA	CASSVGLSAGSTDTQYF	TGTGCCAGCAGCGTAGGTCTAAGTGCGGGAAGCACAGATACGCAGTATTTT
TRBV3-1/TRBV3-2	NA	TRBJ2-2	once	CASTESSYTGELFF	TGTGCCAGCACCGAGTCTAGTTACACCGGGGAGCTGTTTTTT
TRBV5-1	TRBD1	TRBJ1-2	once	CASSVGTATYGYTF	TGCGCCAGCAGCGTCGGGACAGCAACCTATGGCTACACCTTC
TRBV5-1	NA	TRBJ2-1	once	CASSPRGGHTYNEQFF	TGCGCCAGCAGCCCGAGAGGCGGACACACCTACAATGAGCAGTTCTTC
TRBV28	NA	TRBJ1-6	NA	CASRGGQYNSPLHF	TGTGCCAGCAGGGGTGGACAGTACAATTCACCCCTCCACTTT
TRBV10-3	TRBD1	TRBJ2-2	NA	CAIRIQGAQAGELFF	TGTGCCATCAGGATACAGGGGGCCCAGGCCGGGGAGCTGTTTTTT
TRBV3-1/TRBV3-2	TRBD2	TRBJ2-2	NA	CASSQESDSGGPTGELFF	TGTGCCAGCAGCCAAGAATCCGATAGCGGGGGCCCGACCGGGGAGCTGTTTTTT
TRBV4-1	NA	TRBJ2-3	NA	CASSQDPLLLETRTDTQYF	TGCGCCAGCAGCCAAGATCCCCTACTACTAGAAACTCGCACAGATACGCAGTATTTT
TRBV13	NA	TRBJ2-1	NA	CASSWAGVGSYNEQFF	TGTGCCAGCAGCTGGGCTGGCGTAGGTTCCTACAATGAGCAGTTCTTC
TRBV19	NA	TRBJ2-3	NA	CASSITVGDTQYF	TGTGCCAGTAGTATAACAGTTGGGGATACGCAGTATTTT
TRBV28	NA	TRBJ1-3	NA	CASSLSLGEGGNTIYF	TGTGCCAGCAGTTTAAGTTTAGGGGAGGGTGGAAACACCATATATTTT
TRBV6-5	NA	TRBJ1-5	NA	CASHQRGANQPQHF	TGTGCCAGCCACCAGCGGGGGGCCAATCAGCCCCAGCATTTT
TRBV5-1	TRBD2	TRBJ2-2	NA	CASSPTSGGASGELFF	TGCGCCAGCAGCCCGACTAGCGGGGGGGCCTCCGGGGAGCTGTTTTTT
TRBV4-1	NA	TRBJ1-4	NA	CASSRNGSPQGSNEKLFF	TGCGCCAGCAGCCGGAACGGCTCCCCTCAGGGGTCTAATGAAAAACTGTTTTTT
TRBV3-1/TRBV3-2	TRBD2	TRBJ2-3	NA	CASSWTGGAADTQYF	TGTGCCAGCAGCTGGACGGGGGGGGCTGCAGATACGCAGTATTTT
TRBV6-2/TRBV6-3	TRBD2	TRBJ2-7	few	CASSYASAGGTYEQYF	TGTGCCAGCAGTTACGCGTCGGCGGGGGGGACCTACGAGCAGTACTTC
TRBV3-1/TRBV3-2	NA	TRBJ2-3	NA	CASSQSGSTDTQYF	TGTGCCAGCAGCCAAAGCGGAAGCACAGATACGCAGTATTTT
TRBV28	NA	TRBJ1-1	NA	CASSLWETANTEAFF	TGTGCCAGCAGTTTATGGGAAACAGCGAACACTGAAGCTTTCTTT
TRBV5-6	TRBD1	TRBJ1-4	NA	CASSLAGQGNEKLFF	TGTGCCAGCAGCTTGGCGGGACAGGGTAATGAAAAACTGTTTTTT
TRBV9	NA	TRBJ1-6	NA	CASSPDPLGRSPLHF	TGTGCCAGCAGCCCAGACCCCTTGGGCCGTTCACCCCTCCACTTT
TRBV4-3	TRBD2	TRBJ2-3	NA	CASSQPGGPGDTQYF	TGCGCCAGCAGCCAACCGGGGGGGCCGGGAGATACGCAGTATTTT
TRBV19	NA	TRBJ2-7	NA	CASSIAPTRANEQYF	TGTGCCAGTAGTATAGCCCCCACCAGGGCGAACGAGCAGTACTTC
TRBV29-1	TRBD2	TRBJ2-1	once	CVISGGRNEQFF	TGCGTCATTTCGGGGGGGCGGAATGAGCAGTTCTTC
TRBV11-2	NA	TRBJ2-2	NA	CASSPRQPNTGELFF	TGTGCCAGCAGCCCCCGACAGCCGAACACCGGGGAGCTGTTTTTT
TRBV5-6	NA	TRBJ1-1	NA	CASSLGPPETEAFF	TGTGCCAGCAGCTTGGGCCCCCCAGAAACTGAAGCTTTCTTT